This T cell receptor beta chain originates from a study of blood T cell repertoires in COVID-19. CDR3 length: 15 residues. The V segment lost 4 bases and the J segment 4 bases; nucleotides outside the gene matches: 7. CDR1 is SGHDT, CDR2 YYEEEE, per germline. The assay was immunoSEQ multiplex PCR, and TCRdb's table has in-frame clones only and misses some. Altogether a few hundred thousand clones are present, 70% to 90% being singletons, with the ten largest covering approximately 5.3%. On this clone itself: Other DNA sequences in this specimen translate into the identical CDR3.

The chain is built from TRBV5-6 and TRBJ2-2, with 7 nucleotides matching TRBD2. Material for sequencing was PBMCs or T cells enriched from blood (not recorded which). This receptor was obtained from a woman in her thirties who had recovered from COVID-19. The CDR3 region is CASSRGRGGTGELFF. The CDR3 DNA reads as TGTGCCAGCAGCCGGGGGAGGGGCGGCACCGGGGAGCTGTTTTTT.